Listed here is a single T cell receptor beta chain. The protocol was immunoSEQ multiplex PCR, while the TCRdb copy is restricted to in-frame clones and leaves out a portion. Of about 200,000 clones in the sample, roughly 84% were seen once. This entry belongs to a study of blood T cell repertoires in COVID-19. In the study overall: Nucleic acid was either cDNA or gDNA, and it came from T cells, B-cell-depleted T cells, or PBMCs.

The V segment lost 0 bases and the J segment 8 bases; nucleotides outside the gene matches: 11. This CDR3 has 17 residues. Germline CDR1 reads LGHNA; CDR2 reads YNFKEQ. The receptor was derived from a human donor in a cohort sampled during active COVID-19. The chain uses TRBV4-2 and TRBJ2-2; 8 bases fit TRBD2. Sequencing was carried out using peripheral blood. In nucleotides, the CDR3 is TGTGCCAGCAGCCAAGAGTTTCCAGCGGGAGATTCTGGGGAGCTGTTTTTT. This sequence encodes CASSQEFPAGDSGELFF.